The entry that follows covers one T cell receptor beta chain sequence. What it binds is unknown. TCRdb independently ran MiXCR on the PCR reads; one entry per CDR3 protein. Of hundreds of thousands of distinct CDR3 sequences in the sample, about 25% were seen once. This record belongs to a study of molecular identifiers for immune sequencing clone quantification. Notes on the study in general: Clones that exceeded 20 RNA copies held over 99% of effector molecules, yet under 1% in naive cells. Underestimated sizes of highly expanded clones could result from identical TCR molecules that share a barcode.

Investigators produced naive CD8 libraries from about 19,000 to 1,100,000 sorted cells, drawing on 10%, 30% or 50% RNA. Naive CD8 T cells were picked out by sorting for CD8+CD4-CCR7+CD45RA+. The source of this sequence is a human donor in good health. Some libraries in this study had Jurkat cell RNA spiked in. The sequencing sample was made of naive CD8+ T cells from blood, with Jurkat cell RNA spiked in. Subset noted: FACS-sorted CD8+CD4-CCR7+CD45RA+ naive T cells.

DNA of the CDR3: TGCGCCAGCAGCCAAGGGGGGGCAGGGTATAATTCACCCCTCCACTTT. The encoded protein is CASSQGGAGYNSPLHF. This rearrangement joins TRBV4-1 to TRBJ1-6; tentatively, D is TRBD1 (6 bases). CDR1 is MGHRA and CDR2 is YSYEKL in the germline V gene. CDR3 length equals 16 residues. V was cut by 1 base and J by 4 bases, with 11 bases left in between.